These 29 T cell receptor beta chains came from one sample sequenced in a study of blood T cell repertoires in COVID-19. TCRdb's copy holds only in-frame clones and misses some; the assay was immunoSEQ multiplex PCR. The table has some 120,000 clones, approximately 77% seen once; the top ten hold 20% to 25%. The sequenced sample consisted of peripheral blood. These receptors originate from a man older than 75 with acute or convalescent COVID-19.

About this clone itself: A read error may explain this, as a much larger clone is one base away. CDR3 loop: CASSSTGMNTEAFF. DNA of the CDR3: TGTGCCAGCAGCTCGACAGGTATGAACACTGAAGCTTTCTTT. The gene calls are TRBV7-2 and TRBJ1-1; a weak D match, TRBD1 (6 bases). The CDR3 runs to 14 residues. The germline V and J ends were trimmed by 4 bases and 0 bases, with 9 bases remaining between them. Germline assignment: CDR1 SGHTA and CDR2 FQGNSA.

This clone is a singleton in its sample. The chain's CDR3 is CASGRTGGGNTIYF. The CDR3 coding sequence is TGTGCTAGTGGTCGGACAGGGGGAGGAAACACCATATATTTT. This chain connects TRBV12-5 to TRBJ1-3, with 10 bases matching TRBD1. Unmatched junction bases numbered 2, after V lost 5 bases and J lost 4 bases. Per germline, CDR1 LGHNT and CDR2 FRNRAP. The length of the CDR3 is 14 residues.

The rearrangement joins TRBV6-5 to TRBJ1-2, with D possibly TRBD1 on 6 matching bases. Germline V lookup: CDR1 MNHEY, CDR2 SVGAGI. The CDR3 sequence is 15 residues long. V was pared by 5 bases and J by 4 bases, with 17 bases between. The CDR3 loop reads CASSQSQGWGYGYTF. In DNA form, the CDR3 reads TGTGCCAGCAGTCAAAGCCAGGGGTGGGGCTATGGCTACACCTTC.

The chain uses TRBV19 and TRBJ1-1; no clear D gene. The CDR3 sequence is 15 residues long. V shed 1 base and J shed 5 bases, with 14 bases lying between them. Germline CDR1 and CDR2: LNHDA and SQIVND (reference sequence). The CDR3 region is CASSIVEGGGTEAFF. The CDR3 DNA reads TGTGCCAGTAGTATAGTAGAGGGTGGAGGTACTGAAGCTTTCTTT. Full variable domain (outside the CDR3, taken from reference TRBV19 and TRBJ1-1): DGGITQSPKYLFRKEGQNVTLSCEQNLNHDAMYWYRQDPGQGLRLIYYSQIVNDFQKGDIAEGYSVSREKKESFPLTVTSAQKNPTAFYLCASSIVEGGGTEAFFGQGTRLTVV.

There are many counts of this clone. This rearrangement joins TRBV5-1 to TRBJ2-7, with a weak D call TRBD1 (5 bases). CDR3 length equals 15 residues. The germline V and J ends were trimmed by 7 bases and 1 base, with 18 bases remaining between them. The V gene's germline CDR1 is SGHRS and CDR2 YFSETQ. The CDR3 is CASYRTPVSSYEQYF. The CDR3 DNA is TGCGCCAGCTATAGGACACCTGTTTCATCCTACGAGCAGTACTTC.

The gene calls are TRBV25-1 and TRBJ2-7, with 11 bases matching TRBD1. The germline CDR1 and CDR2 sequences are MGHDK and SYGVNS. V was clipped by 5 bases and J by 2 bases; unmatched bases: 5. CDR3 length: 15 residues. CDR3 sequence: CASSQTGQGAYEQYF. CDR3 DNA: TGTGCCAGCAGTCAAACGGGACAGGGGGCCTACGAGCAGTACTTC.

The J gene is TRBJ2-1, the V gene TRBV7-6, with 7 bases that match TRBD1. Germline V lookup: CDR1 SGHVS, CDR2 FNYEAQ. The trim removed 2 bases at V and 2 bases at J, leaving 9 bases unmatched. This CDR3 spans 17 amino acids. CDR3 bases: TGTGCCAGCAGCTTATTTTCAGGGGGTGCCCCCTACAATGAGCAGTTCTTC. Protein product: CASSLFSGGAPYNEQFF.

The genes are TRBV2 and TRBJ2-1, with unresolved D. V lost 3 bases to trimming and J lost 10 bases, with 13 bases between them. The CDR3 has 13 residues. Germline CDR1 reads SNHLY; CDR2 reads FYNNEI. The CDR3 protein is CASSDRWPWEQFF. Here the CDR3 DNA reads TGTGCCAGCAGTGACCGTTGGCCTTGGGAGCAGTTCTTC.

This sequence joins TRBV5-4 and TRBJ2-5, with 9 positions matching TRBD1. The germline V gene encodes CDR1 SGHNT and CDR2 YYREEE (reference sequence). The CDR3 is 16 residues long. J was trimmed by 2 bases and V by 4 bases; bases with no gene match: 9. CDR3 in DNA: TGTGCCAGCAGCCGCTCGGGACAGGGTGGGCAAGAGACCCAGTACTTC. Its protein is CASSRSGQGGQETQYF.

This clone has just a few counts. The chain recombines TRBV5-1 with TRBJ1-6, with 7 bases lining up with TRBD1. With V trimmed by 0 bases and J by 9 bases, 3 bases remained unmatched. Germline V gene sequence: CDR1 SGHRS, CDR2 YFSETQ. The CDR3 is made up of 14 amino acids. CDR3 region: CASSLGQGTSPLHF. Here the CDR3 DNA reads TGCGCCAGCAGCTTGGGACAGGGTACTTCACCCCTCCACTTT. Full variable domain (remainder filled in from reference TRBV5-1 and TRBJ1-6): KAGVTQTPRYLIKTRGQQVTLSCSPISGHRSVSWYQQTPGQGLQFLFEYFSETQRNKGNFPGRFSGRQFSNSRSEMNVSTLELGDSALYLCASSLGQGTSPLHFGNGTRLTVT.

The chain combines TRBV5-1 with TRBJ1-2; the D gene is possibly TRBD1 (6 bases). The germline CDR1 and CDR2 sequences are SGHRS and YFSETQ. The CDR3 is 15 residues long. V was pared by 0 bases and J by 4 bases, with 13 bases between. CDR3: CASSLGTAKSYGYTF. Written as DNA, the CDR3 is TGCGCCAGCAGCTTGGGGACAGCTAAGAGCTATGGCTACACCTTC.

This clone was detected only a few times. The gene calls are TRBV29-1 and TRBJ1-2; possible D gene TRBD1, 5 bases. This CDR3 is 12 amino acids long. Germline CDR1 reads SQVTM; CDR2 reads ANQGSEA. The germline V and J ends were trimmed by 6 bases and 6 bases, with 14 bases remaining between them. CDR3 bases: TGCAGCGTATCCCAGGGTGTAGATGGCTACACCTTC. It translates to CSVSQGVDGYTF.

The rearrangement links TRBV10-3 to TRBJ2-1; TRBD1 agrees at 7 bases. From germline, CDR1 is ENHRY and CDR2 SYGVKD. The CDR3 spans 14 residues. V trimming: 6 bases; J trimming: 5 bases; junction bases outside the gene matches: 7. The CDR3 is CAIRPGQTNNEQFF. The CDR3 DNA reads as TGTGCCATCAGACCGGGACAGACGAACAATGAGCAGTTCTTC.

The chain uses TRBV6-5 and TRBJ1-2; TRBD1 is a possible D gene (5 bases). In germline, CDR1 is MNHEY, CDR2 SVGAGI. The V end was cut by 1 base, the J end by 4 bases, with 13 bases between. The CDR3 is 15 amino acids. The CDR3 spells CASSYLAGPGYGYTF. CDR3 DNA sequence: TGTGCCAGCAGTTACTTGGCAGGGCCGGGCTATGGCTACACCTTC.

This clone was observed many times. This sequence joins TRBV7-9 and TRBJ1-1; D remains unclear. The CDR3 sequence is 14 residues long. Germline V gene lookup returns CDR1 SEHNR and CDR2 FQNEAQ (reference sequence). V was shortened by 2 bases and J by 1 base, with 8 bases between the two germline ends. CDR3 residues: CASSLQVWNTEAFF. CDR3 sequence (DNA): TGTGCCAGCAGCTTACAGGTTTGGAACACTGAAGCTTTCTTT. Full variable domain (missing parts from reference TRBV7-9 and TRBJ1-1): DTGVSQNPRHKITKRGQNVTFRCDPISEHNRLYWYRQTLGQGPEFLTYFQNEAQLEKSRLLSDRFSAERPKGSFSTLEIQRTEQGDSAMYLCASSLQVWNTEAFFGQGTRLTVV.

V usage is TRBV4-1 and J usage is TRBJ2-2; a weak D match, TRBD2 (5 bases). The germline V gene has CDR1 MGHRA and CDR2 YSYEKL. The CDR3 loop spans 17 amino acids. V lost 0 bases and J lost 4, with 15 bases in between. CDR3 sequence (DNA): TGCGCCAGCAGCCAAGATCGGGGTTCCGGTAGCACCGGGGAGCTGTTTTTT. The encoded protein is CASSQDRGSGSTGELFF.

The chain couples TRBV7-9 to TRBJ1-2, with D maybe TRBD1 (6 bases). The CDR3 has 16 amino acids. V was trimmed by 5 bases and J by 3 bases, leaving 19 bases between them. Germline V gives CDR1 SEHNR, CDR2 FQNEAQ (reference sequence). The CDR3 nucleotides read TGTGCCAGCAGCACCGCGGGGGGCTTAGTTGACTATGGCTACACCTTC. It encodes CASSTAGGLVDYGYTF.

V is TRBV5-1 and J is TRBJ1-2, with 9 bases that match TRBD1. Trimming removed 0 bases from V and 5 bases from J; junction bases left unmatched: 11. The length of the CDR3 is 17 residues. CDR1 SGHRS and CDR2 YFSETQ come from the germline V gene. The CDR3, as DNA: TGCGCCAGCAGCTTGGCCGTAGACAGGGGGGGCATGTATGGCTACACCTTC. This translates into CASSLAVDRGGMYGYTF. The whole variable domain, filled in from reference TRBV5-1 and TRBJ1-2, reads KAGVTQTPRYLIKTRGQQVTLSCSPISGHRSVSWYQQTPGQGLQFLFEYFSETQRNKGNFPGRFSGRQFSNSRSEMNVSTLELGDSALYLCASSLAVDRGGMYGYTFGSGTRLTVV.

J is TRBJ2-1 and V is TRBV5-5; D uncertain. CDR1 is SGHKS, CDR2 YYEKEE, per germline (reference sequence). The CDR3 extends over 16 amino acids. Trimming took off 1 base at V and 7 bases at J, with 18 bases between the two ends. CDR3 DNA: TGTGCCAGCAGCTTGAGTCCCCCCGAGCCTCGAAATGAGCAGTTCTTC. This encodes CASSLSPPEPRNEQFF. Based on the CDR3 plus reference TRBV5-5 and TRBJ2-1, the full variable domain is DAGVTQSPTHLIKTRGQQVTLRCSPISGHKSVSWYQQVLGQGPQFIFQYYEKEERGRGNFPDRFSARQFPNYSSELNVNALLLGDSALYLCASSLSPPEPRNEQFFGPGTRLTVL.

This rearrangement joins TRBV19 to TRBJ2-7; maybe TRBD1 (5 bases). The germline V gene has CDR1 LNHDA and CDR2 SQIVND (reference sequence). Trimming cost V 5 bases and J 3 bases, with 14 bases left between them. There are 14 residues in the CDR3. CDR3 sequence (DNA): TGTGCCAGTAGTCTTCCAGGACAAATCTACGAGCAGTACTTC. Its protein product is CASSLPGQIYEQYF. Complete variable domain (other parts from reference TRBV19 and TRBJ2-7): DGGITQSPKYLFRKEGQNVTLSCEQNLNHDAMYWYRQDPGQGLRLIYYSQIVNDFQKGDIAEGYSVSREKKESFPLTVTSAQKNPTAFYLCASSLPGQIYEQYFGPGTRLTVT.

The chain is built from TRBV24-1 and TRBJ2-2; tentatively, D is TRBD1 (5 bases). The germline V gene has CDR1 KGHDR and CDR2 SFDVKD. The CDR3 has 14 amino acids. The V and J ends lost 5 bases and 4 bases respectively, with 10 bases between them. CDR3 nucleotide sequence: TGTGCCACCAGTGGCGCAGGGCCCACCGGGGAGCTGTTTTTT. Encoded protein: CATSGAGPTGELFF.

The chain links TRBV7-6 to TRBJ1-4, with D possibly being TRBD1 (5 bases). V lost 2 bases to trimming and J lost 0 bases, with 7 bases between them. Germline assignment: CDR1 SGHVS and CDR2 FNYEAQ. The CDR3 loop spans 15 amino acids. CDR3 residues: CASSLYRTTNEKLFF. The CDR3 DNA reads TGTGCCAGCAGCTTATACAGGACAACTAATGAAAAACTGTTTTTT.

This chain joins TRBV28 and TRBJ1-5, with 7 bases matching TRBD1. Germline CDR1 reads MDHEN; CDR2 reads SYDVKM. V lost 5 bases to trimming and J lost 7 bases; unmatched junction nucleotides: 11. The CDR3 is 15 residues long. The CDR3 DNA follows: TGTGCCAGCAGTAAGACAGGGAGGTTTTTGCAGCCCCAGCATTTT. Translation: CASSKTGRFLQPQHF.

The J gene is TRBJ2-5, the V gene TRBV5-6; 7 nucleotides agree with TRBD1. Germline V gene sequence: CDR1 SGHDT, CDR2 YYEEEE. The CDR3 sequence is 15 residues long. Trimming removed 1 base from V and 6 bases from J; junction bases left unmatched: 9. In DNA form, the CDR3 reads TGTGCCAGCAGCTTGACTCAGGGGGATAGGAAGACCCAGTACTTC. Protein: CASSLTQGDRKTQYF.

This clone was found many times. The chain carries TRBV12-5 and TRBJ2-7; 8 nucleotides line up with TRBD1. This CDR3 region has 16 residues. CDR1 and CDR2 from the germline V gene are LGHNT and FRNRAP. V lost 1 base, J lost 3 bases, and 8 bases stayed unmatched. Written as DNA, the CDR3 is TGTGCTAGTGGTTTGGACCGGACAGGGATCGACTACGAGCAGTACTTC. Protein product: CASGLDRTGIDYEQYF.

The chain uses TRBV6-5 and TRBJ1-6, with TRBD1 identical over 8 bases. The CDR3 runs to 13 residues. Germline assignment: CDR1 MNHEY and CDR2 SVGAGI. Trimming removed 5 bases from V and 11 bases from J; junction bases left unmatched: 5. CDR3 DNA: TGTGCCAGCAGTCCGGACAGGGTGGCACCCCTCCACTTT. Translation: CASSPDRVAPLHF.

The chain carries TRBV7-2 and TRBJ2-3; D perhaps matches TRBD2 (5 bases). CDR3 size: 13 residues. CDR1 is SGHTA, CDR2 FQGNSA, per germline. V shed 1 base and J shed 8 bases, with 10 bases lying between them. The CDR3 sequence is CASSLGTGGTQYF. The CDR3 DNA follows: TGTGCCAGCAGCTTAGGGACCGGAGGTACGCAGTATTTT.

This rearrangement joins TRBV10-3 to TRBJ1-1, with D hard to call. V dropped 3 bases and J dropped 0 bases, with 5 bases sitting between them. The length of the CDR3 is 13 residues. Per the germline V gene, CDR1 is ENHRY and CDR2 is SYGVKD. The CDR3 spells CAISDPMNTEAFF. As DNA, the CDR3 is TGTGCCATCAGTGACCCTATGAACACTGAAGCTTTCTTT.

This clone was seen more than once but under ten times. This chain uses TRBV19 with TRBJ1-1; 9 nucleotides agree with TRBD1. CDR3 size: 16 residues. V shed 3 bases and J 2 bases; nucleotides not matched to a gene: 7. From germline, CDR1 is LNHDA and CDR2 SQIVND (reference sequence). The CDR3 is CASSMAQGARNTEAFF. CDR3 coding DNA: TGTGCCAGTAGTATGGCACAGGGGGCGCGAAACACTGAAGCTTTCTTT.